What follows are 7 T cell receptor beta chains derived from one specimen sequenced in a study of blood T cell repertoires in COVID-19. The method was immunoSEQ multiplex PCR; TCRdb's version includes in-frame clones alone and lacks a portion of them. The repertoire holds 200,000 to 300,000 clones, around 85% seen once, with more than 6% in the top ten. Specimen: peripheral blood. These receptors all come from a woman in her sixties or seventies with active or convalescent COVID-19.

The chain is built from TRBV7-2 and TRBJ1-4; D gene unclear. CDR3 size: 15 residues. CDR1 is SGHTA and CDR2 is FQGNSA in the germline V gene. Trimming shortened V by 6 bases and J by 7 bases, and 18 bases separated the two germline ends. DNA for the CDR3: TGTGCCAGCAGGGATCCCGGGGATTCCGGTGAAAAACTGTTTTTT. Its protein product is CASRDPGDSGEKLFF. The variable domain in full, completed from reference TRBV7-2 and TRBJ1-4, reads GAGVSQSPSNKVTEKGKDVELRCDPISGHTALYWYRQSLGQGLEFLIYFQGNSAPDKSGLPSDRFSAERTGGSVSTLTIQRTQQEDSAVYLCASRDPGDSGEKLFFGSGTQLSVL.

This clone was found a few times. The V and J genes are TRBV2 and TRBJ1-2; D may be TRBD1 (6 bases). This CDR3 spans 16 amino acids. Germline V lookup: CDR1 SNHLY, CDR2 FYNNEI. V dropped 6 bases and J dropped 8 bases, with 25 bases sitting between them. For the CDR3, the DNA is TGTGCCAGCAGACGGACAGTCCAGTTAACCTATGTGGGCTACACCTTC. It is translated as CASRRTVQLTYVGYTF.

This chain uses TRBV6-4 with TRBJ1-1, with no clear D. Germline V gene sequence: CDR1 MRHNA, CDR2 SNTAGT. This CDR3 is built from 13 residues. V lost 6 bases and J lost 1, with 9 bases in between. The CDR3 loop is CASRETPNTEAFF. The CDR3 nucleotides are TGTGCCAGCAGAGAGACACCGAACACTGAAGCTTTCTTT.

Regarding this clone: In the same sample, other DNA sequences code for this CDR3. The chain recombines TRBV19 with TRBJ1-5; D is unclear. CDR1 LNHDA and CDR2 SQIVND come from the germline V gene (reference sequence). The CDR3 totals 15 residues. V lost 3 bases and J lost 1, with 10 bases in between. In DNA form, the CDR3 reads TGTGCCAGTAGTATCGGTCAACCAAGCAATCAGCCCCAGCATTTT. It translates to CASSIGQPSNQPQHF.

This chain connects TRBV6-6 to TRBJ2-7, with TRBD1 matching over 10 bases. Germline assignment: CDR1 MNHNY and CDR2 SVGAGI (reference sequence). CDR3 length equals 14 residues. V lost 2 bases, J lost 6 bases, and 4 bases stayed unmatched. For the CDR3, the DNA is TGTGCCAGCAGTTACAAGGACAGGGGGTCCGAGCAGTACGTC. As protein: CASSYKDRGSEQYV.

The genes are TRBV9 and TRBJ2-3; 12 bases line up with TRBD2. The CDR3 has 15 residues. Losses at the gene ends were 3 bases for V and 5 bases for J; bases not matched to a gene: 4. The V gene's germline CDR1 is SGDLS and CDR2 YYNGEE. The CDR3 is CASSAWTSGKDTQYF. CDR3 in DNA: TGTGCCAGCAGCGCCTGGACTAGCGGGAAAGATACGCAGTATTTT.

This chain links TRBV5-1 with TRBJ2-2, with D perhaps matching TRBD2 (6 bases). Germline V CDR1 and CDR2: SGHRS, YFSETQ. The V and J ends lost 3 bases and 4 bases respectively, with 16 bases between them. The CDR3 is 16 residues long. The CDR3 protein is CASSWGEVAVTGELFF. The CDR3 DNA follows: TGCGCCAGCAGCTGGGGGGAAGTGGCTGTCACCGGGGAGCTGTTTTTT.